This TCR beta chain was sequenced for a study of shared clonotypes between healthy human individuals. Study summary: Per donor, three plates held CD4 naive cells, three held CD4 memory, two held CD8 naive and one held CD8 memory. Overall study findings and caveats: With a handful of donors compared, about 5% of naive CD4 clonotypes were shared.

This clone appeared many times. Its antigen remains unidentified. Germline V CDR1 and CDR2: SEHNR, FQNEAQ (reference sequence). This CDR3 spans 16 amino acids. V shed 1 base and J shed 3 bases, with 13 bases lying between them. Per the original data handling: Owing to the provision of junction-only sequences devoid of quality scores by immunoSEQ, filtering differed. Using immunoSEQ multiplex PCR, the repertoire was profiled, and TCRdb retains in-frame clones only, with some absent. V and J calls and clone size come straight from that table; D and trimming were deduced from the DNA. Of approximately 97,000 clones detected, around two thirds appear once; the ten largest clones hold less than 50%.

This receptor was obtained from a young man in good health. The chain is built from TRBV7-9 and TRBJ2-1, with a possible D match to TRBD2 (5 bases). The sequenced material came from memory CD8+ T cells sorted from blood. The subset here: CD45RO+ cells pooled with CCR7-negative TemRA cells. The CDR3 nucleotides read TGTGCCAGCAGCTTAGACGGGGTGTACGGCTACAATGAGCAGTTCTTC. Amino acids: CASSLDGVYGYNEQFF. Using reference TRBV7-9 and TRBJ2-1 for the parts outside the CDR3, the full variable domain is DTGVSQNPRHKITKRGQNVTFRCDPISEHNRLYWYRQTLGQGPEFLTYFQNEAQLEKSRLLSDRFSAERPKGSFSTLEIQRTEQGDSAMYLCASSLDGVYGYNEQFFGPGTRLTVL.